This TCR beta chain was found in a study of blood T cell repertoires in COVID-19. Background on the study: Both acute and convalescent COVID-19 samples were obtained from the United States, Italy and Spain. PBMCs, B-cell-depleted T cells, or T cells provided the cDNA or gDNA that made up the material.

As originally analysed: Reference gene primer amplification yielded estimated nucleated cell counts. Data came from immunoSEQ multiplex PCR; TCRdb stores just in-frame clones and leaves some out. V and J calls and clone size are as listed in that table; D and trimming were resolved from the DNA. The sample has 180,000 or so clones, around 80% seen once; the top ten hold about 15%. The junction had 5 bases not matched to a gene; V was cut back by 4 bases and J by 1 base. The CDR3 length is 15 residues. CDR1 LGHDT and CDR2 YNNKEL come from the germline V gene (reference sequence). Sequencing was carried out using peripheral blood. The sequence was collected from a woman in her 70s with COVID-19, enrolled during active disease. The V and J genes are TRBV3-1 (or the pseudogene TRBV3-2) and TRBJ1-1; TRBD1 matches 8 bases. The CDR3 loop is CASSLGDRPNTEAFF. The CDR3 DNA follows: TGTGCCAGCAGCCTAGGGGACAGGCCGAACACTGAAGCTTTCTTT.